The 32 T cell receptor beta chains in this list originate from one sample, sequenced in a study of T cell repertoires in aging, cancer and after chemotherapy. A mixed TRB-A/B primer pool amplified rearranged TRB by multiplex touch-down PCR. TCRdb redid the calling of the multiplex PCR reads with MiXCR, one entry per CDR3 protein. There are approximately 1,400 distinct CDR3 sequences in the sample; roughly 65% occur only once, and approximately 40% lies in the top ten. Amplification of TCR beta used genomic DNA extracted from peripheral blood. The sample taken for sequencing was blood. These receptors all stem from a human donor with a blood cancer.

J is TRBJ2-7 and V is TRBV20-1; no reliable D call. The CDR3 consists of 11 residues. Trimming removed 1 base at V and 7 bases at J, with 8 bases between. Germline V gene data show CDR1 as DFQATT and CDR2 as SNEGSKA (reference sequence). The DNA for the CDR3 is TGCAGTGCTAGAGTTGTTACTGAGCAGTACTTC. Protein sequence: CSARVVTEQYF.

CDR3 amino acids: CASRGQGHSYEQYF. CDR3 sequence (DNA): TGTGCCAGTAGAGGACAGGGGCACTCCTACGAGCAGTACTTC. This chain links TRBV19 with TRBJ2-7; 9 nucleotides match TRBD1. The V gene end was trimmed by 6 bases and the J gene end by 0 bases; junction bases not matched to a gene: 3. Germline values: CDR1 LNHDA, CDR2 SQIVND (reference sequence). The CDR3 runs 14 residues.

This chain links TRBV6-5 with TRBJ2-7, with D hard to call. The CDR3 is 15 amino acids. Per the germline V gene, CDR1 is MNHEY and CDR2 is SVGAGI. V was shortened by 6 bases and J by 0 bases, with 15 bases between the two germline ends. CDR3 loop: CASSPADGDSYEQYF. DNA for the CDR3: TGTGCCAGCAGCCCGGCAGACGGAGACTCCTACGAGCAGTACTTC.

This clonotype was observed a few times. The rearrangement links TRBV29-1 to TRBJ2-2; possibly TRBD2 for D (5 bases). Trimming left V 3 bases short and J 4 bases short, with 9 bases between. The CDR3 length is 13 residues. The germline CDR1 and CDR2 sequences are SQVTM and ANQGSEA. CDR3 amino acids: CSVDSRGTGELFF. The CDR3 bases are TGCAGCGTTGACAGTCGGGGCACCGGGGAGCTGTTTTTT.

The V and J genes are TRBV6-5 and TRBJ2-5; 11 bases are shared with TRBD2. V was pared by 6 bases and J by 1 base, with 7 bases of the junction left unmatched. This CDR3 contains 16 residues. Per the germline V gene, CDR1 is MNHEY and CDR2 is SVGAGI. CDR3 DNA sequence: TGTGCCAGCAGCCCAGCCGGGACTAGCGGCCAAGAGACCCAGTACTTC. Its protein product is CASSPAGTSGQETQYF.

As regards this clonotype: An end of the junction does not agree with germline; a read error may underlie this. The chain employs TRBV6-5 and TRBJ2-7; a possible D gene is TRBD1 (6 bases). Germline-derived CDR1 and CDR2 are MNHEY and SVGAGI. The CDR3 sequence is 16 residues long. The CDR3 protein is CAISESKGVWIHEQYF. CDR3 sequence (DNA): TGTGCCATCAGTGAGTCGAAGGGGGTCTGGATCCACGAGCAGTACTTC.

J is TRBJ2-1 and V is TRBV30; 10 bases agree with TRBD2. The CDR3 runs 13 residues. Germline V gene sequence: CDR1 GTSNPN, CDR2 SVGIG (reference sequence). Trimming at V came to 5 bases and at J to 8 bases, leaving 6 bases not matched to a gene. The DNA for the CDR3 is TGTGCCTGGGCGCGAGCGGGAGGGGATGAGCAGTTCTTC. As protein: CAWARAGGDEQFF.

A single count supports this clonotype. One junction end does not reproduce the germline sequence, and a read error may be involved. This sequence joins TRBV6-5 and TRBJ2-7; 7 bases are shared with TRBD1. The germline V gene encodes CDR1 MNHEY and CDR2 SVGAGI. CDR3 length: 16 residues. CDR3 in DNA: TGTGCCAGCTCACCACTTCCCGGGACGACAGGGTACGAGCAGTACTTT. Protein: CASSPLPGTTGYEQYF.

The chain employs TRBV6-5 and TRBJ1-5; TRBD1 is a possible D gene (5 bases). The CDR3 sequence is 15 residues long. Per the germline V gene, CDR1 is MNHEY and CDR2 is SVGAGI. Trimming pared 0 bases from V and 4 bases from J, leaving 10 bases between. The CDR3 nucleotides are TGTGCCAGCAGTTACTCGAAGCGGACAAATCAGCCCCAGCATTTT. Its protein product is CASSYSKRTNQPQHF.

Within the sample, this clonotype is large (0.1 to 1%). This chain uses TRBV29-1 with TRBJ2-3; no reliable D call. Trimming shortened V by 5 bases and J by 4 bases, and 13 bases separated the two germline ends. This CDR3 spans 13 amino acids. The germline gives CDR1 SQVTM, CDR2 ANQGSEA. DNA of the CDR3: TGCAGCGTTCGAGATCATACGGCAGATACGCAGTATTTT. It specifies CSVRDHTADTQYF.

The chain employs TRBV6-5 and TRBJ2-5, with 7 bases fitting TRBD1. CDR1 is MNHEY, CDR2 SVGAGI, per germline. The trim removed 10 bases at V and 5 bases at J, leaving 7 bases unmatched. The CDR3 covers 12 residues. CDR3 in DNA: TGTGCCACCCGACAGGGTCGCGAGACCCAGTACTTC. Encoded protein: CATRQGRETQYF.

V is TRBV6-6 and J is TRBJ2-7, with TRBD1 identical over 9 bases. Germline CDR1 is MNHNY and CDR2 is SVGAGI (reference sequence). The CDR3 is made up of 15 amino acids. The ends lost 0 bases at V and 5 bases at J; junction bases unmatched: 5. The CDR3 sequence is CASSYSGTGIHEQYF. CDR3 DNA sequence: TGTGCCAGCAGTTACTCCGGGACAGGGATTCACGAGCAGTACTTC.

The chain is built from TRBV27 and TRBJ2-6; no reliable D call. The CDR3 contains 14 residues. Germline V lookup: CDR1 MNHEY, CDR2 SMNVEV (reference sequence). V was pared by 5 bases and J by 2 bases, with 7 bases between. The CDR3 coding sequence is TGTGCCAGCAGTCCCTTGGCTGGGGCCAACGTCCTGACTTTC. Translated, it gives CASSPLAGANVLTF. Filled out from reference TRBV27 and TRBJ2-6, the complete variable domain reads EAQVTQNPRYLITVTGKKLTVTCSQNMNHEYMSWYRQDPGLGLRQIYYSMNVEVTDKGDVPEGYKVSRKEKRNFPLILESPSPNQTSLYFCASSPLAGANVLTFGAGSRLTVL.

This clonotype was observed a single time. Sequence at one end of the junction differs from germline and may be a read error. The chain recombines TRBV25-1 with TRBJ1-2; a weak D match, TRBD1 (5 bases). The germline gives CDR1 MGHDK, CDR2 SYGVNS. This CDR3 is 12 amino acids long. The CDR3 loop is CASHRLGLGYTF. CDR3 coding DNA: TGTGCCAGCCACCGGCTGGGGCTTGGCTACACCTTT.

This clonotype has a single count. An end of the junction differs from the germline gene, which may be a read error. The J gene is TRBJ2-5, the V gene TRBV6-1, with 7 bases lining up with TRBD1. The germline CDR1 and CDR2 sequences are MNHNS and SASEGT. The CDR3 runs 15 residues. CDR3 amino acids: CASSEARDSQETQYF. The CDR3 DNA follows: TGTGCCAGCAGTGAAGCGAGGGACAGCCAAGAGACCCAGTACTTT.

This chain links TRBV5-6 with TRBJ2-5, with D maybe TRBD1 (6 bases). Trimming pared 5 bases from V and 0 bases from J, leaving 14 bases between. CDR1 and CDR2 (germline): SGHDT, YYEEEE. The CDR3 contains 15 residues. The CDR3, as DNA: TGTGCCAGCAGGGAGACAGGTACTCACCAAGAGACCCAGTACTTC. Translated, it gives CASRETGTHQETQYF.

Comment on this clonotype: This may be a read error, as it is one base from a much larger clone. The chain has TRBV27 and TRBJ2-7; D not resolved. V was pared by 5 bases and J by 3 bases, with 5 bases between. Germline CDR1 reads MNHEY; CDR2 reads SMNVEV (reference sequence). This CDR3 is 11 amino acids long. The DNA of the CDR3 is TGTGCCAGCAGTCCAGGCTACGAGCAGTACTTC. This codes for CASSPGYEQYF.

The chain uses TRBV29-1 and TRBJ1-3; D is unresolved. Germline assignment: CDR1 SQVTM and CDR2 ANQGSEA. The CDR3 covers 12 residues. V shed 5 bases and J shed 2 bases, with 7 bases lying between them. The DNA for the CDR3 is TGCAGCGTTCTCCCGCCTGGAAACACCATATATTTT. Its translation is CSVLPPGNTIYF.

CDR3 in DNA: TGCAGCGTTTCGAAAATAGCTACCACAGATACGCAGTATTTT. Its protein is CSVSKIATTDTQYF. The chain combines TRBV29-1 with TRBJ2-3; no firm D call. The CDR3 totals 14 residues. V was clipped by 5 bases and J by 2 bases, with 14 bases between them. Germline CDR1 and CDR2: SQVTM and ANQGSEA.

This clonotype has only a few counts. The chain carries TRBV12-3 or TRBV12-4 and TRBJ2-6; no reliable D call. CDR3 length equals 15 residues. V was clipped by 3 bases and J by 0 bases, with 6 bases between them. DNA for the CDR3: TGTGCCAGCAGTTTTCTCAGCTCTGGGGCCAACGTCCTGACTTTC. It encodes CASSFLSSGANVLTF.

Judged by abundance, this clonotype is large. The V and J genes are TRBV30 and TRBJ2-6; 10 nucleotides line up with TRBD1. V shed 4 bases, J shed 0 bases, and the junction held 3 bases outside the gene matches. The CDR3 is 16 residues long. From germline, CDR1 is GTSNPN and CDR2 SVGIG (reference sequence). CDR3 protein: CAWTWTGGSGANVLTF. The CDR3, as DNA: TGTGCCTGGACTTGGACAGGGGGCTCTGGGGCCAACGTCCTGACTTTC.

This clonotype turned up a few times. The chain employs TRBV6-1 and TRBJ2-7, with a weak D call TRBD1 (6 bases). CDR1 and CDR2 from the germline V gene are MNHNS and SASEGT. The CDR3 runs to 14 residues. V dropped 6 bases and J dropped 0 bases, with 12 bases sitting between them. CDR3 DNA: TGTGCCAGCAGCCCGGGACACAGCTCCTACGAGCAGTACTTC. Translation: CASSPGHSSYEQYF.

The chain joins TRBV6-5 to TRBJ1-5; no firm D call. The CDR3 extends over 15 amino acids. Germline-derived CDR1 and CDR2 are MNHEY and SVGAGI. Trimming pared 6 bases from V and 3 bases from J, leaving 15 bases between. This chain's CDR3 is CASSSIPGANQPQHF. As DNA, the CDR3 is TGTGCCAGCAGCTCTATTCCCGGAGCCAATCAGCCCCAGCATTTT.

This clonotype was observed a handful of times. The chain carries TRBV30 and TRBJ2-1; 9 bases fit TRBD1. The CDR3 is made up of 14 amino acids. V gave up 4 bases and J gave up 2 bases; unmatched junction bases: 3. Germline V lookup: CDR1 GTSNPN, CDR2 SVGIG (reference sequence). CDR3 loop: CAWTTGGAYNEQFF. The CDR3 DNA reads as TGTGCCTGGACAACAGGGGGCGCCTACAATGAGCAGTTCTTC.

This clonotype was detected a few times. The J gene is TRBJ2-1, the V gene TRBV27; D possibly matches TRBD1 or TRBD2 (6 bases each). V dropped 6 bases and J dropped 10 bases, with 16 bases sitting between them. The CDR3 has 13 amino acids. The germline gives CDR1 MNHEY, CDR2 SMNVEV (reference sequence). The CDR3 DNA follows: TGTGCCAGCAGGTTAGGGGGACTCGGAGAGCAGTTCTTC. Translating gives CASRLGGLGEQFF.

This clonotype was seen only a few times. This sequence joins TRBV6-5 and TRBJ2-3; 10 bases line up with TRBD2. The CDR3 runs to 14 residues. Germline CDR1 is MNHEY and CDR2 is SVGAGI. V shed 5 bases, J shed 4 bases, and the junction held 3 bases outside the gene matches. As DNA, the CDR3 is TGTGCCAGCAGTGCCACTAGCGGGGCAGATACGCAGTATTTT. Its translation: CASSATSGADTQYF.

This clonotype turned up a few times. CDR3 sequence: CSVISGSYEQYF. The CDR3 coding sequence is TGCAGCGTCATTTCAGGTTCCTACGAGCAGTACTTC. The rearrangement links TRBV29-1 to TRBJ2-7; D not resolved. CDR3 length: 12 amino acids. The V gene's germline CDR1 is SQVTM and CDR2 ANQGSEA. Trimming removed 6 bases at V and 1 base at J, with 10 bases between.

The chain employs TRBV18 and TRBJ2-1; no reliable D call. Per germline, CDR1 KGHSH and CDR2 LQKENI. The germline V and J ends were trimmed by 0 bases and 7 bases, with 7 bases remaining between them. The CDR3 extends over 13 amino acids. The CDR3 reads CASSPPRPNEQFF. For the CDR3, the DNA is TGTGCCAGCTCACCACCAAGGCCTAATGAGCAGTTCTTC. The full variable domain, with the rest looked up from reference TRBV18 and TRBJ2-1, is NAGVMQNPRHLVRRRGQEARLRCSPMKGHSHVYWYRQLPEEGLKFMVYLQKENIIDESGMPKERFSAEFPKEGPSILRIQQVVRGDSAAYFCASSPPRPNEQFFGPGTRLTVL.

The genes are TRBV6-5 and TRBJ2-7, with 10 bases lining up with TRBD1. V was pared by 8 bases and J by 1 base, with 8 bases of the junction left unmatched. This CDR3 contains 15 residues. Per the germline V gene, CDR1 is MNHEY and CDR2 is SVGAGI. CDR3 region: CASSPAGQGSYEQYF. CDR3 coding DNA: TGTGCCAGCTCACCAGCGGGACAGGGGTCCTACGAGCAGTACTTC.

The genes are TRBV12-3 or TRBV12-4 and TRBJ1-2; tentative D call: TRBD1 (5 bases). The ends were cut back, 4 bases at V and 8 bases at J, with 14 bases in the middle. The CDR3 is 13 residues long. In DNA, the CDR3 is TGTGCCAGCAGTTACCGACAGTCCTCGGGCTACACCTTC. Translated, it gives CASSYRQSSGYTF.

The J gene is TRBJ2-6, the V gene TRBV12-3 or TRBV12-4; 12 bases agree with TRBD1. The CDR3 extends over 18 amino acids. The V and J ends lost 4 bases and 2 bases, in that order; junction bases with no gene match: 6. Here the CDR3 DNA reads TGTGCCAGCAGTTCCTATGGGACAGGGGGCACTGGGGCCAACGTCCTGACTTTC. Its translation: CASSSYGTGGTGANVLTF.

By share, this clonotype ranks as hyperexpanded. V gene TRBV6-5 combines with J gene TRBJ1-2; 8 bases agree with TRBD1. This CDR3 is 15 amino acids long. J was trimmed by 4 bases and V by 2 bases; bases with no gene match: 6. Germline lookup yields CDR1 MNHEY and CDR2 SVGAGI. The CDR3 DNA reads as TGTGCCAGCAGTTACGACCAGACAGGGGCCTATGGCTACACCTTC. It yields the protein CASSYDQTGAYGYTF.